This paragraph covers one TCR beta chain sequence. The sample belongs to a study of blood T cell repertoires in COVID-19. Study-level background: Collection of acute and convalescent COVID-19 samples took place in the United States, Italy and Spain.

The data were produced by immunoSEQ multiplex PCR, yet TCRdb's version contains in-frame clones alone and is incomplete. Counted here are roughly 140,000 clones, about 77% occurring once; the ten biggest clones make up about 4%. The CDR3 totals 16 residues. The rearrangement links TRBV21-1 to TRBJ1-2; the table's D call, TRBD1, was not checked against the DNA. TRBV21-1 has pseudogene status. The material sequenced was peripheral blood. This TCR came from a man between 60 and 75 years old with acute or convalescent COVID-19. CDR3 protein: CASSKDPHTGAYGYTF. Written as DNA, the CDR3 is TGTGCCAGCAGCAAAGATCCCCACACAGGGGCCTATGGCTACACCTTC.